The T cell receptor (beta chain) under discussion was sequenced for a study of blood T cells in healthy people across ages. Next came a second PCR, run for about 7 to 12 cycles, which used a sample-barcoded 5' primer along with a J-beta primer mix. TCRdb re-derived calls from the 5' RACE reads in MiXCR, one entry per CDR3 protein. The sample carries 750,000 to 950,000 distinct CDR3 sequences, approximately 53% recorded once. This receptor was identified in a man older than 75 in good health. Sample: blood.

Written as DNA, the CDR3 is TGTGCCAGCAGCGTACCTTTTGAGCACAGATACGCGTATTTT. It codes for CASSVPFEHRYAYF. The chain carries TRBV28 and TRBJ2-3; the D is unclear. V was shortened by 6 bases and J by 14 bases, with 24 bases between the two germline ends. The V gene's germline CDR1 is MDHEN and CDR2 SYDVKM. The CDR3 totals 14 residues.